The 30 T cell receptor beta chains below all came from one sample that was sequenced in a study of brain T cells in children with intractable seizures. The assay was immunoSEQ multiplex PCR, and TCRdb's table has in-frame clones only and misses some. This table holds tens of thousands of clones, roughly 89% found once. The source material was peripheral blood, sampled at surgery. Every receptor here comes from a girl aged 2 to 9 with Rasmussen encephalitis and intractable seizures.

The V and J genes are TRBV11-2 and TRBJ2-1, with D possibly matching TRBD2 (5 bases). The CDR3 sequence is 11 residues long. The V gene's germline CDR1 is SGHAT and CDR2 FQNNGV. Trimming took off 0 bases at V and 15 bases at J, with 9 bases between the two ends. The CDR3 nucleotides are TGTGCCAGCAGCTTAGACGGAGGTGGGTTCTTC. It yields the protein CASSLDGGGFF.

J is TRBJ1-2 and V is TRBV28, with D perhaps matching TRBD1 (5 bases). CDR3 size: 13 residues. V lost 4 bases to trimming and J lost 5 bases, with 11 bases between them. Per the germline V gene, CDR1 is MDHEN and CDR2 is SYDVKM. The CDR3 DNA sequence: TGTGCCAGCAGTTCGGGGGGACTTTATGGCTACACCTTC. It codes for CASSSGGLYGYTF.

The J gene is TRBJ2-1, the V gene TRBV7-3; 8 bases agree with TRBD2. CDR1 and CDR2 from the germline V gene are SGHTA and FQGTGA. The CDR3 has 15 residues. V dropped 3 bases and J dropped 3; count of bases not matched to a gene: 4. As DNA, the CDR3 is TGTGCCAGCAGCTTTGGGCTAGCGGGCTACAATGAGCAGTTCTTC. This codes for CASSFGLAGYNEQFF.

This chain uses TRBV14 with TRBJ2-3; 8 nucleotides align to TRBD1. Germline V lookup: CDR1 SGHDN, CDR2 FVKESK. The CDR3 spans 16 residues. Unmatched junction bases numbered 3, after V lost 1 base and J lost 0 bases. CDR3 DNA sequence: TGTGCCAGCAGCCAAGGGACAGGGACTAGCACAGATACGCAGTATTTT. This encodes CASSQGTGTSTDTQYF.

Here the CDR3 DNA reads TGTGCCAGCAGCATAGCGGGCCCCTACGAGCAGTACTTC. Translated: CASSIAGPYEQYF. This chain uses TRBV12-3 or TRBV12-4 with TRBJ2-7, with 7 bases identical to TRBD2. V shed 6 bases and J 2 bases; nucleotides not matched to a gene: 4. The CDR3 has 13 amino acids.

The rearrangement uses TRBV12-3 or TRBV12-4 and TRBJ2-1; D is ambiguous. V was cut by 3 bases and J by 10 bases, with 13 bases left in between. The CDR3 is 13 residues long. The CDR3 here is CASSFRSQGEQFF. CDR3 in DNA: TGTGCCAGCAGTTTTCGGAGCCAAGGGGAGCAGTTCTTC.

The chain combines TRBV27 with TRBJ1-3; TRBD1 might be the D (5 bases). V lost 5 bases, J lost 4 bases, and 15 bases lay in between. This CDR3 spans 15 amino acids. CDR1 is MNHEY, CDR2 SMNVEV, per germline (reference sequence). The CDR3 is CASSPLLGQGNTIYF. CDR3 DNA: TGTGCCAGCAGTCCCCTCCTGGGGCAGGGAAACACCATATATTTT.

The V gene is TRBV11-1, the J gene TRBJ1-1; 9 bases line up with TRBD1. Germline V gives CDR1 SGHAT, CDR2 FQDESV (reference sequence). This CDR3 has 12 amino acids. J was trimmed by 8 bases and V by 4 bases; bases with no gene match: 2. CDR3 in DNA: TGTGCCAGCAGCTGGACAGGGGCCGAAGCTTTCTTT. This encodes CASSWTGAEAFF.

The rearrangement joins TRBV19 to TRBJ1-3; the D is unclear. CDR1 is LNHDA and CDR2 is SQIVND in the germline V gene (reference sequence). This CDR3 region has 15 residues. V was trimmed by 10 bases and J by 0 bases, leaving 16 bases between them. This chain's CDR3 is CATLARGRSGNTIYF. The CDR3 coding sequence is TGTGCCACCTTGGCACGTGGCCGCTCTGGAAACACCATATATTTT. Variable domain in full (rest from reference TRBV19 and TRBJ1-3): DGGITQSPKYLFRKEGQNVTLSCEQNLNHDAMYWYRQDPGQGLRLIYYSQIVNDFQKGDIAEGYSVSREKKESFPLTVTSAQKNPTAFYLCATLARGRSGNTIYFGEGSWLTVV.

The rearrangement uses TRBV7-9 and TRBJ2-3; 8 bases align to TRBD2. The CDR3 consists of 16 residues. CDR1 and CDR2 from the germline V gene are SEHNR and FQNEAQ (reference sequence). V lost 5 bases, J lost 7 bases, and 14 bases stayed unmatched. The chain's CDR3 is CASSHQGSGRGYTQYF. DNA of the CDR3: TGTGCCAGCAGCCATCAAGGGAGCGGGAGAGGGTATACGCAGTATTTT.

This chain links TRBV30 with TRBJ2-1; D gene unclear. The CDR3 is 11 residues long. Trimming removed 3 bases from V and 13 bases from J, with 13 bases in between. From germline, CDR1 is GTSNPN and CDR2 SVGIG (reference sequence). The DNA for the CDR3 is TGTGCCTGGAGGCGTAAAGAGGTCCAGTTCTTC. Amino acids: CAWRRKEVQFF.

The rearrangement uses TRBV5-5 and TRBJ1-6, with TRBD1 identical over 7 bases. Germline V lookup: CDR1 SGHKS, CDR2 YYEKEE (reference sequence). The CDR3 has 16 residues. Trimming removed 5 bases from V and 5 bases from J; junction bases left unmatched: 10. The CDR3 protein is CASSPQTGFNNSPLHF. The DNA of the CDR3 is TGTGCCAGCAGTCCCCAGACAGGGTTTAATAATTCACCCCTCCACTTT. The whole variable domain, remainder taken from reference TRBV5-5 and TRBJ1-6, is DAGVTQSPTHLIKTRGQQVTLRCSPISGHKSVSWYQQVLGQGPQFIFQYYEKEERGRGNFPDRFSARQFPNYSSELNVNALLLGDSALYLCASSPQTGFNNSPLHFGNGTRLTVT.

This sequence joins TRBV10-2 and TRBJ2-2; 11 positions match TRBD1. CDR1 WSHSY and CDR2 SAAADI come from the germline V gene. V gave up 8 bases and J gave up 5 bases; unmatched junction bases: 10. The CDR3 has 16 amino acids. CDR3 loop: CASYQSGTGGTGELFF. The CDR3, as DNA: TGCGCCAGCTACCAATCCGGGACAGGGGGAACCGGGGAGCTGTTTTTT.

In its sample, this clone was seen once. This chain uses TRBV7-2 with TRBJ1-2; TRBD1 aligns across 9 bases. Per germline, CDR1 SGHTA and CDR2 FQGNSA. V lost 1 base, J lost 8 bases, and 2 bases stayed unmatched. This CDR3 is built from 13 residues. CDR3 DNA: TGTGCCAGCAGCTTAGACAGGGGGCAGGGCTACACCTTC. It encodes CASSLDRGQGYTF.

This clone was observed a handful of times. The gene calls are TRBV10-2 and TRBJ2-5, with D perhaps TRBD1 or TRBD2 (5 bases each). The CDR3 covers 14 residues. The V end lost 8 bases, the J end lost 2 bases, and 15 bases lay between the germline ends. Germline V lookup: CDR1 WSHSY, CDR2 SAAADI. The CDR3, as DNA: TGCGCCAGCGGGGGAACCCGAACGCAAGAGACCCAGTACTTC. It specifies CASGGTRTQETQYF.

CDR3 region: CASSSPGGGGELFF. CDR3 DNA sequence: TGTGCCAGCAGTAGCCCCGGCGGAGGGGGGGAGCTGTTTTTT. The chain joins TRBV2 to TRBJ2-2; possible D gene TRBD2, 6 bases. The CDR3 length is 14 residues. Germline CDR1 is SNHLY and CDR2 is FYNNEI. V dropped 5 bases and J dropped 8 bases, with 15 bases sitting between them.

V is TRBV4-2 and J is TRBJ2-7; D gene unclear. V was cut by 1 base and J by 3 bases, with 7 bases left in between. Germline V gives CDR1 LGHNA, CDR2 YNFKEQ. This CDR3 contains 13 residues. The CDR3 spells CASSQALGYEQYF. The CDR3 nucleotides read TGTGCCAGCAGCCAAGCTCTCGGCTACGAGCAGTACTTC.

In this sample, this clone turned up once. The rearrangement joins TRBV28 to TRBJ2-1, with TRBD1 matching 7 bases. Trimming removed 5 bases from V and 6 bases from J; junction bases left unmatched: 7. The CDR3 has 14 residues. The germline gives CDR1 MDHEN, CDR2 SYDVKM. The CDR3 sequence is CASSGWGQTNEQFF. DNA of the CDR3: TGTGCCAGCAGTGGATGGGGACAGACCAATGAGCAGTTCTTC.

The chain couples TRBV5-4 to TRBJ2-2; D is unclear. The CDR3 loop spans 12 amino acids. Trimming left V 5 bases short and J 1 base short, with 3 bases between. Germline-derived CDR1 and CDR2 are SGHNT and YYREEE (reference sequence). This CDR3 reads CASRLNTGELFF. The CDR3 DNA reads TGTGCCAGCAGGTTGAACACCGGGGAGCTGTTTTTT.

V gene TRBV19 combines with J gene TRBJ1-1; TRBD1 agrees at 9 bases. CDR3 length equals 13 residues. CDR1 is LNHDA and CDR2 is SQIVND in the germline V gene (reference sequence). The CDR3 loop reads CVTRDREKTEAFF. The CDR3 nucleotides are TGTGTTACTAGGGACAGGGAAAAAACTGAAGCTTTCTTT.

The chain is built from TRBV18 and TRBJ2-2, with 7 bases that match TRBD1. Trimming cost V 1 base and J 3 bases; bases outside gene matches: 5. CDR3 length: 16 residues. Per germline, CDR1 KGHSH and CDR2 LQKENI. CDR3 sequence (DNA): TGTGCCAGCTCACCACTTAGAGACAGGGACACCGGGGAGCTGTTTTTT. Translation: CASSPLRDRDTGELFF. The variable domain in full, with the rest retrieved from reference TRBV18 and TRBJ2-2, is NAGVMQNPRHLVRRRGQEARLRCSPMKGHSHVYWYRQLPEEGLKFMVYLQKENIIDESGMPKERFSAEFPKEGPSILRIQQVVRGDSAAYFCASSPLRDRDTGELFFGEGSRLTVL.

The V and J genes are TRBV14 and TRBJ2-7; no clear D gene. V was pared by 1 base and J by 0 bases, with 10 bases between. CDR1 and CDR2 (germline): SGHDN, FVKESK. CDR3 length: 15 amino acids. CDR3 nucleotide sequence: TGTGCCAGCAGCCAAGTACCGAGTCTCTCCTACGAGCAGTACTTC. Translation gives CASSQVPSLSYEQYF.

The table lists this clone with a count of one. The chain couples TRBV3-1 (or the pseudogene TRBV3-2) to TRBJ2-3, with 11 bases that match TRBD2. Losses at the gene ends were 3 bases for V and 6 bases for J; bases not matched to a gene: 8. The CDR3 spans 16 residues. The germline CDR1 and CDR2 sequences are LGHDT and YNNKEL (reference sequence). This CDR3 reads CASSHVLAGGWDTQYF. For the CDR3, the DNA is TGTGCCAGCAGCCACGTGCTAGCGGGAGGATGGGATACGCAGTATTTT.

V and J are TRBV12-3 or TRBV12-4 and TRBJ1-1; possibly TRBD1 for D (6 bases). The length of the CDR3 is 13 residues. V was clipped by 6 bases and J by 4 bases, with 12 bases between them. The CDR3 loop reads CASRETGSTEAFF. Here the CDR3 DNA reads TGTGCCAGCAGAGAAACAGGGAGCACTGAAGCTTTCTTT.

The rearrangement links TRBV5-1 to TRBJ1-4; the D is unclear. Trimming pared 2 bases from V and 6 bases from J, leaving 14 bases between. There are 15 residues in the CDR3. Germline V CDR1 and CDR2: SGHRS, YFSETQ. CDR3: CASSLGREGHEKLFF. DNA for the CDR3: TGCGCCAGCAGCTTAGGACGGGAAGGTCATGAAAAACTGTTTTTT.

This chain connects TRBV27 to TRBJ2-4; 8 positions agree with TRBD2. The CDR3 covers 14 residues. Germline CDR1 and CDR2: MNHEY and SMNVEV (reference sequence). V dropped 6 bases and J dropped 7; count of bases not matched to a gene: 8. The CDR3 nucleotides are TGTGCCAGCAGCCCGGGGGGGATCGGTAACATTCAGTACTTC. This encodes CASSPGGIGNIQYF.

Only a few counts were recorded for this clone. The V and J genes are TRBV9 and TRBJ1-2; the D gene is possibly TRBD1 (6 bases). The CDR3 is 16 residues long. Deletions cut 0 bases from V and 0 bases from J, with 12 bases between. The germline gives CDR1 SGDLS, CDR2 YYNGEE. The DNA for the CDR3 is TGTGCCAGCAGCGTAGCCCCGACAGGAGCTAACTATGGCTACACCTTC. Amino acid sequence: CASSVAPTGANYGYTF.

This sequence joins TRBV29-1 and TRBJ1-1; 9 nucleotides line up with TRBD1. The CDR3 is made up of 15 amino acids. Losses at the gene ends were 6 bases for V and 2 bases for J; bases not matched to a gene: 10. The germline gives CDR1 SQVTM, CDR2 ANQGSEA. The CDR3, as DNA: TGCAGCGTGGGGACCTGGGACAGGGTAAACACTGAAGCTTTCTTT. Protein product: CSVGTWDRVNTEAFF.

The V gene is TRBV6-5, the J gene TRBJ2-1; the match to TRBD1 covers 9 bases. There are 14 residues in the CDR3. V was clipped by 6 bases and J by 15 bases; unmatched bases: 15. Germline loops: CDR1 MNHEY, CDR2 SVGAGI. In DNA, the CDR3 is TGTGCCAGCAGCCCGGGACAGGGTCTGAGTTTGGCGTTCTTC. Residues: CASSPGQGLSLAFF.

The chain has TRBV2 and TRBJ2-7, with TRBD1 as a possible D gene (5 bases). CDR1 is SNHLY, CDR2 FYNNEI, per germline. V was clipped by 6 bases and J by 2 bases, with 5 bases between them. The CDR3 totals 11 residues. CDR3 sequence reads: CASRQAYEQYF. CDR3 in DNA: TGTGCCAGCAGACAGGCCTACGAGCAGTACTTC.